This TCR beta chain was documented in a study of T cell responses to AZD1222 COVID-19 vaccine. Second-dose recipients at about 4 or about 12 weeks were treated as one pooled group. This clone was observed many times. This CDR3 has 13 residues. V was clipped by 3 bases and J by 4 bases, with 9 bases between them. Germline CDR1 is LNHDA and CDR2 is SQIVND (reference sequence). Profiling relied on immunoSEQ multiplex PCR, and the TCRdb table lists in-frame clones only, not all of them. The sample has tens of thousands of clones; 60% to 85% are singletons. Sequenced material: peripheral blood, taken 28 days after the second AZD1222 dose. The receptor's source is an adult who received the AZD1222 COVID-19 vaccine. The rearrangement uses TRBV19 and TRBJ1-2; D is unresolved. The CDR3 loop reads CASSILNSYGYTF. DNA for the CDR3: TGTGCCAGTAGTATTCTAAACAGCTATGGCTACACCTTC.